This TCR beta chain emerged from a study of T-cell memory formation after mild COVID-19. Study details: TCR clusters were mostly donor specific.

Findings and limits, study-wide: Later expanders leaned CD4+, whereas day 15 to 85 contracting clones were balanced CD4/CD8. Mostly located in CM and EM were contracting CD4+ clones, with contracting CD8+ clones located in EMRA.

Germline V gene sequence: CDR1 SGHTA, CDR2 FQGTGA. The CDR3 loop spans 16 amino acids. Trimming removed 2 bases at V and 1 base at J, with 13 bases between. This clonotype was seen a few times. Its antigen is not identified. Using constant-segment primers, 5'RACE produced TCR alpha and TCR beta cDNA libraries carrying sample barcodes and UMIs. From the 5' RACE reads, TCRdb called clonotypes with MiXCR, one entry per CDR3 protein. Among some 410,000 distinct CDR3 sequences, under 25% were seen once, and the ten largest hold around 12%. The sequencing input was PBMCs or a T cell subset sorted from them (not recorded which). The receptor was isolated from an adult woman who had mild COVID-19 (a few samples of this study predate the infection). Cell type and time point are not known. V is TRBV7-3 and J is TRBJ2-3, with a tentative D call TRBD2 (6 bases). CDR3 sequence (DNA): TGTGCCAGCAGCTTACAGGAGGGAGGTGGCACAGATACGCAGTATTTT. Protein product: CASSLQEGGGTDTQYF.